The clone carrying this TCR beta chain was detected only a few times. These data come from a study of human T cells and chemical hapten exposure. Study-wide context: 2% DPC applied to a roughly 2 cm by roughly 2 cm arm area sensitized donors.

The V end lost 5 bases, the J end lost 5 bases, and 19 bases lay between the germline ends. The CDR3 contains 15 residues. The germline gives CDR1 SGHRS, CDR2 YFSETQ. The sample's time point: patch test 2, 6 weeks after DPC sensitization. Sample treatment: therapeutic diphenylcyclopropenone sensitization with weekly scalp DPC. TCRdb independently ran MiXCR on the RACE reads; one entry per CDR3 protein. The profile covers approximately 82,000 distinct CDR3 sequences, with 5% to 8.5% appearing a single time and about 1.5% taken by the ten largest. This chain connects TRBV5-1 to TRBJ1-1; D may be TRBD1 (5 bases). This sample comprised whole blood, obtained in connection with sensitization to the hapten diphenylcyclopropenone (DPC). This TCR came from a woman aged 30 to 39 with alopecia areata. Some clones in this sample may be carry-over from other donors' samples. This CDR3 reads CASRPTTVGGTEAFF. The DNA of the CDR3 is TGCGCCAGCAGACCTACTACGGTGGGGGGAACTGAAGCTTTCTTT.